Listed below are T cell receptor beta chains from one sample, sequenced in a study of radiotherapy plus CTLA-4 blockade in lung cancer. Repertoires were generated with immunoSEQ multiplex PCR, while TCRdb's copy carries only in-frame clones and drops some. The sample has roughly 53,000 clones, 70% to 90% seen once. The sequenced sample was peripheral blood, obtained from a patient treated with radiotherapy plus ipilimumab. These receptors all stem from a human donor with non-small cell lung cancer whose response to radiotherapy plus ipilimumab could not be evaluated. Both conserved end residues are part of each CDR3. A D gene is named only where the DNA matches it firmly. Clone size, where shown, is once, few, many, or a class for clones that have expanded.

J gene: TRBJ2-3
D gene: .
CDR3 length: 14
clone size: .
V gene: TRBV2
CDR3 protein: CASSFADRGDTQYF
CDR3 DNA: TGTGCCAGCAGTTTTGCCGACAGAGGAGATACGCAGTATTTT

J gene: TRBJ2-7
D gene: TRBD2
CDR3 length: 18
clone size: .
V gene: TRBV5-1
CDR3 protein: CASSSTAPGLAGSYEQYF
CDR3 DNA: TGCGCCAGCAGCTCAACTGCTCCGGGACTAGCGGGTTCCTACGAGCAGTACTTC

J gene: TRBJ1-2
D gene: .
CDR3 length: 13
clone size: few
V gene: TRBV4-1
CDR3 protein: CASSQTGYYGYTF
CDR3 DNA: TGCGCCAGCAGCCAAACAGGTTACTATGGCTACACCTTC

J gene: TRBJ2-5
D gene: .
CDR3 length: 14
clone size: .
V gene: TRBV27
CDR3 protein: CASSLRGIGETQYF
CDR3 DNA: TGTGCCAGCAGTTTACGGGGAATTGGAGAGACCCAGTACTTC

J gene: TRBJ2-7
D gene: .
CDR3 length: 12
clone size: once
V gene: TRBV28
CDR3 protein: CASQEFSYEQYF
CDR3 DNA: TGTGCCAGCCAGGAATTCTCCTACGAGCAGTACTTC

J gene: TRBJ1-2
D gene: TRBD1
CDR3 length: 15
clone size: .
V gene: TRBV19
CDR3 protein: CASSPPAQGVGGYTF
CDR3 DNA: TGTGCCAGTAGTCCCCCCGCCCAGGGGGTGGGCGGCTACACCTTC

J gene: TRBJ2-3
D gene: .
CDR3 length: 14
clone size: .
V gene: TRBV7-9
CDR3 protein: CASSFGQSTDTQYF
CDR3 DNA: TGTGCCAGCAGCTTTGGGCAGAGCACAGATACGCAGTATTTT

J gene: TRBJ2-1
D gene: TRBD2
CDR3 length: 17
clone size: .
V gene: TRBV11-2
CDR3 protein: CASSPSLAGGGNNEQFF
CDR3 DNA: TGTGCCAGCAGCCCTTCCCTAGCGGGAGGGGGGAACAATGAGCAGTTCTTC

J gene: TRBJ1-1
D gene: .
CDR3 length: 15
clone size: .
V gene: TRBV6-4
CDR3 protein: CASSEAGGFNTEAFF
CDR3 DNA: TGTGCCAGCAGTGAGGCTGGAGGATTTAACACTGAAGCTTTCTTT

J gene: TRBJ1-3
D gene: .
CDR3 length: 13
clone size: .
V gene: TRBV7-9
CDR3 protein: CASSGDNGNTIYF
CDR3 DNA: TGTGCCAGCAGCGGGGACAATGGAAACACCATATATTTT

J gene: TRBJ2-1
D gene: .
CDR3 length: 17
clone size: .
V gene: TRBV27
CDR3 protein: CASSLFGDSESANEQFF
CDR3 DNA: TGTGCCAGCAGTTTATTTGGAGACTCGGAATCAGCGAATGAGCAGTTCTTC

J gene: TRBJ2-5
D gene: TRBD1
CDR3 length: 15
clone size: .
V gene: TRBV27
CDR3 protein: CASSLRWDSQETQYF
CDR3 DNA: TGTGCCAGCAGTTTACGATGGGACAGCCAAGAGACCCAGTACTTC

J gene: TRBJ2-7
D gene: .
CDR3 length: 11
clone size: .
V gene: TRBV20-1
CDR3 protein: CSASRGNEQYF
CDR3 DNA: TGCAGTGCTAGCAGAGGGAACGAGCAGTACTTT

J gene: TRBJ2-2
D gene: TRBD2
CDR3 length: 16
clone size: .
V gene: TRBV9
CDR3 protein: CASSGGTSLNTGELFF
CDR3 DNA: TGTGCCAGCAGCGGGGGGACTAGCCTGAACACCGGGGAGCTGTTTTTT

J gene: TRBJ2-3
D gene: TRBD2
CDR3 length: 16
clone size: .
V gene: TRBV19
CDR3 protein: CASSTGLAGGVDTQYF
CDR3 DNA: TGTGCCAGTAGTACCGGACTAGCGGGAGGCGTAGATACGCAGTATTTT

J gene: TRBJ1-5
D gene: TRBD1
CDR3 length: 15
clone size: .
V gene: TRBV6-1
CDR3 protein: CASSGDSAFNQPQHF
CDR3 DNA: TGTGCCAGCAGTGGGGACAGCGCGTTCAATCAGCCCCAGCATTTT

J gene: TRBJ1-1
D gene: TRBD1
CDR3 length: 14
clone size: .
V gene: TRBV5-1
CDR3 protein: CASSQGTGNTEAFF
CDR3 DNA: TGCGCCAGCAGTCAAGGGACAGGGAACACTGAAGCTTTCTTT

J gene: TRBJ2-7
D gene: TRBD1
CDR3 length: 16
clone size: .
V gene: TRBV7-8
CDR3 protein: CASSLEGQGKTYEQYF
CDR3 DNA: TGTGCCAGCAGCTTGGAGGGACAGGGGAAAACCTACGAGCAGTACTTC

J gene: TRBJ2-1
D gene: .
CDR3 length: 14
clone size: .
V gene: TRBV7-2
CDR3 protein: CASNTGEARNEQFF
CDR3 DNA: TGTGCCAGCAATACAGGGGAGGCACGCAATGAGCAGTTCTTC

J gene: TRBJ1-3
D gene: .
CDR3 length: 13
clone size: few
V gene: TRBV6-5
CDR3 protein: CASRKGHGNTIYF
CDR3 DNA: TGTGCCAGCAGAAAGGGACACGGAAACACCATATATTTT